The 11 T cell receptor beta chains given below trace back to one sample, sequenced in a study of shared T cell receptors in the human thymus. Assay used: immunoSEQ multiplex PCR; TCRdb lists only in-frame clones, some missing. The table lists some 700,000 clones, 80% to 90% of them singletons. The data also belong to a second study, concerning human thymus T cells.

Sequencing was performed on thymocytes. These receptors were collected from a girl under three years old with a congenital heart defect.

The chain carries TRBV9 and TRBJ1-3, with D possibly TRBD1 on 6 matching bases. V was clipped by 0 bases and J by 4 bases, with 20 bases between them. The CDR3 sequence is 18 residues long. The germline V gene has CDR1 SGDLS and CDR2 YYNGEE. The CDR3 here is CASSVGAGGEVIGNTIYF. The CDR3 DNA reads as TGTGCCAGCAGCGTAGGAGCGGGGGGCGAGGTGATAGGAAACACCATATATTTT.

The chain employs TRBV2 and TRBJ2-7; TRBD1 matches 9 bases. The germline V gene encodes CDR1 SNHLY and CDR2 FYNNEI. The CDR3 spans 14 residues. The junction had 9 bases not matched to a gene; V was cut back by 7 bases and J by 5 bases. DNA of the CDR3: TGTGCCAGCACCGGCGACAGGGGGTCTAACGAGCAGTACTTC. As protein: CASTGDRGSNEQYF.

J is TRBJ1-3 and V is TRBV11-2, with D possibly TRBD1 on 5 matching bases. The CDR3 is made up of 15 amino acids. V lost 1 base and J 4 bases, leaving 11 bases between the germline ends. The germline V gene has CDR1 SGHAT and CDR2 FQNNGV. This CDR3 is CASSLGREAGNTIYF. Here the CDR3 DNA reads TGTGCCAGCAGCTTAGGCAGGGAGGCCGGAAACACCATATATTTT.

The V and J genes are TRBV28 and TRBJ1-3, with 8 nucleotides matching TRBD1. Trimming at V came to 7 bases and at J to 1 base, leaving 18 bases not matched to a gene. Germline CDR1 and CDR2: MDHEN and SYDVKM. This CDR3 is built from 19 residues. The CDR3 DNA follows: TGTGCCAGCACCCCCCCGGACAGGGCAGTAAATGTTTCTGGAAACACCATATATTTT. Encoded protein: CASTPPDRAVNVSGNTIYF.

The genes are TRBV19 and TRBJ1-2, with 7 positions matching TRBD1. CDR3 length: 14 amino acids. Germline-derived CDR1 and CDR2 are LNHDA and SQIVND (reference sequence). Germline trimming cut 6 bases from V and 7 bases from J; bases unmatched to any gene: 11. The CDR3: CASRGARGLFGYTF. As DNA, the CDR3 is TGTGCCAGTAGAGGAGCCAGGGGGTTGTTTGGCTACACCTTC.

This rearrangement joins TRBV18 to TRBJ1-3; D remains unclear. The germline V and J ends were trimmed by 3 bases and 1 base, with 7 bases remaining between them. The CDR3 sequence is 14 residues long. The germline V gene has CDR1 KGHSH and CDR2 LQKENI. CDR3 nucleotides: TGTGCCAGCTCACCTATTGCGTCTGGAAACACCATATATTTT. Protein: CASSPIASGNTIYF.

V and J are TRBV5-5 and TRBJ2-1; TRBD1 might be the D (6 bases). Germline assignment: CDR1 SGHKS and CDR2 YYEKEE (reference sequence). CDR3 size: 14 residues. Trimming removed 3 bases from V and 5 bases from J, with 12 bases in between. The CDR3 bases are TGTGCCAGCAGCTCGGACAGACAACACAATGAGCAGTTCTTC. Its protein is CASSSDRQHNEQFF.

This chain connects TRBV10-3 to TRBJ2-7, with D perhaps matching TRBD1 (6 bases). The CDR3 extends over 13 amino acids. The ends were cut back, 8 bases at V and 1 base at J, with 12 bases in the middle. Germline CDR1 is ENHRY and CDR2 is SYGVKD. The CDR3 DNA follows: TGTGCCATCTCTAGGACAGCATCCTACGAGCAGTACTTC. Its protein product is CAISRTASYEQYF.

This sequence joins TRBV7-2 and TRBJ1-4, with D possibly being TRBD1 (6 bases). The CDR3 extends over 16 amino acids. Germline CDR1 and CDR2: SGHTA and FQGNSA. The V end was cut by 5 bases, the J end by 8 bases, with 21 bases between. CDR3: CASSLRGRVTPEKLFF. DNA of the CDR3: TGTGCCAGCAGCCTCAGGGGTAGGGTTACCCCCGAAAAACTGTTTTTT.

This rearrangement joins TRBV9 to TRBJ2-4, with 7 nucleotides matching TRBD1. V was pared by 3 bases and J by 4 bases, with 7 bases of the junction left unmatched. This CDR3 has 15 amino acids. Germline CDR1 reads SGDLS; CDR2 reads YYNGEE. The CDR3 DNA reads TGTGCCAGCAGCGGATCCGGGACAGCTAAAAACATTCAGTACTTC. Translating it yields CASSGSGTAKNIQYF.

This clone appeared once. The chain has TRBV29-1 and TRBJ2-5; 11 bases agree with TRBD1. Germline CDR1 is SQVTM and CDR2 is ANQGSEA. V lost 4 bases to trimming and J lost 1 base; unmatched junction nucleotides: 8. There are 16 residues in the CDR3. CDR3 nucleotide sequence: TGCAGCGTTGGGAGTTTCGGGACAGGGGGCCAAGAGACCCAGTACTTC. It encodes CSVGSFGTGGQETQYF.